These 20 T cell receptor beta chains share one sample of origin, sequenced in a study of OX40 agonist ivuxolimab in advanced cancers. Library method: the immunoSEQ multiplex PCR assay. TCRdb mirrors the immuneACCESS table, restricted to in-frame sequences. Some clones are absent from its copies; in checked studies, under half trace to an unresolved V gene, and the reason for the others is unknown. Recorded for this sample are tens of thousands of clones; roughly 90% of them occurred a single time. Jointly, the top ten make up 26% of the sample. Specimen: CD4+ or CD8+ T cells sorted from blood, collected in a trial of the OX40 agonist ivuxolimab. The receptors derive from an adult with an advanced solid tumor such as melanoma, head and neck, liver or kidney cancer.

The V call is TRBV27, the J call TRBJ2-1; a possible D gene is TRBD2 (5 bases). Per germline, CDR1 MNHEY and CDR2 SMNVEV (reference sequence). Trimming cost V 9 bases and J 3 bases, with 18 bases left between them. This CDR3 has 15 residues. The CDR3: CASTRKGAFYNEQFF. CDR3 DNA sequence: TGTGCCAGTACCCGAAAGGGAGCGTTCTACAATGAGCAGTTCTTC.

The rearrangement uses TRBV5-4 and TRBJ2-5, with a weak D call TRBD2 (7 bases). There are 14 residues in the CDR3. Trimming took 3 bases from V and 4 from J, leaving 13 bases between them. CDR1 and CDR2 (germline): SGHNT, YYREEE (reference sequence). The CDR3 is CASSWGGILETQYF. Written as DNA, the CDR3 is TGTGCCAGCAGCTGGGGGGGCATACTAGAGACCCAGTACTTC.

The chain links TRBV6-1 to TRBJ2-7, with 10 bases identical to TRBD2. The CDR3 is 16 residues long. The junction had 7 bases not matched to a gene; V was cut back by 2 bases and J by 3 bases. Germline V gene data show CDR1 as MNHNS and CDR2 as SASEGT. The CDR3 is CASSEWASGRFYEQYF. CDR3 coding DNA: TGTGCCAGCAGTGAATGGGCTAGCGGGAGATTCTACGAGCAGTACTTC.

The chain links TRBV7-2 to TRBJ2-7; 9 positions agree with TRBD2. This CDR3 region has 16 residues. V lost 1 base and J lost 2; bases outside the gene matches: 6. In germline, CDR1 is SGHTA, CDR2 FQGNSA. The CDR3 reads CASSLVGGRGAYEQYF. CDR3 coding DNA: TGTGCCAGCAGCTTAGTTGGCGGGAGGGGGGCCTACGAGCAGTACTTC.

The chain is built from TRBV27 and TRBJ2-7; 7 bases line up with TRBD2. CDR3 size: 16 residues. Unmatched junction bases numbered 8, after V lost 3 bases and J lost 0 bases. The germline CDR1 and CDR2 sequences are MNHEY and SMNVEV (reference sequence). This CDR3 reads CASSLGGDWSSYEQYF. CDR3 coding DNA: TGTGCCAGCAGTTTGGGGGGGGACTGGAGCTCCTACGAGCAGTACTTC.

The rearrangement links TRBV4-1 to TRBJ2-7; TRBD1 is a possible D gene (5 bases). CDR1 is MGHRA and CDR2 is YSYEKL in the germline V gene. The V and J ends lost 0 bases and 0 bases respectively, with 6 bases between them. The CDR3 is made up of 14 amino acids. The CDR3 DNA follows: TGCGCCAGCAGCCAAGAGACAGTCTCCTACGAGCAGTACTTC. Protein product: CASSQETVSYEQYF.

V and J are TRBV4-1 and TRBJ2-5, with D unresolved. The J call may be mistaken, given a closer DNA end match to TRBJ2-7. This CDR3 spans 13 amino acids. Germline V lookup: CDR1 MGHRA, CDR2 YSYEKL. The CDR3 DNA sequence: TGCGCCAGCAGCCAAGATCGGGCGGACGAGCAGTACTTC. Translating it yields CASSQDRADEQYF.

This chain joins TRBV7-8 and TRBJ1-1; D is unclear. Trimming shortened V by 10 bases and J by 4 bases, and 7 bases separated the two germline ends. The germline V gene has CDR1 SGHVS and CDR2 FQNEAQ. CDR3 length equals 10 residues. In nucleotides, the CDR3 is TGTGCCAACCGGACCACTGAAGCTTTCTTT. Translating it yields CANRTTEAFF.

The V gene is TRBV28, the J gene TRBJ2-1; D remains ambiguous. V lost 3 bases and J lost 6, with 9 bases in between. The CDR3 contains 13 residues. In germline, CDR1 is MDHEN, CDR2 SYDVKM. In DNA form, the CDR3 reads TGTGCCAGCAGTTTTGAGGAGTTCAATGAGCAGTTCTTC. It encodes CASSFEEFNEQFF.

V and J are TRBV27 and TRBJ2-7; D is ambiguous. V lost 8 bases and J 3 bases, leaving 5 bases between the germline ends. Per germline, CDR1 MNHEY and CDR2 SMNVEV (reference sequence). This CDR3 comprises 10 residues. CDR3 DNA sequence: TGTGCCAGCGGCTACTACGAGCAGTACTTC. This codes for CASGYYEQYF.

The V gene is TRBV5-6, the J gene TRBJ2-7, with 10 nucleotides matching TRBD2. V lost 4 bases and J lost 4; bases outside the gene matches: 11. From germline, CDR1 is SGHDT and CDR2 YYEEEE. The CDR3 is 16 amino acids. The CDR3 here is CASSPRVAGGRYEQYF. The CDR3 region has the DNA TGTGCCAGCAGCCCCCGGGTAGCGGGAGGTAGGTACGAGCAGTACTTC.

This chain connects TRBV9 to TRBJ2-1; perhaps D is TRBD1 or TRBD2 (5 bases each). The CDR3 sequence is 13 residues long. The V end lost 7 bases, the J end lost 6 bases, and 14 bases lay between the germline ends. Per germline, CDR1 SGDLS and CDR2 YYNGEE. The CDR3 DNA reads as TGTGCCAGCGGGGGACCCTCCCCCAATGAGCAGTTCTTC. Translated, it gives CASGGPSPNEQFF.

This clone was observed a handful of times. The CDR3 nucleotides read TGTGCCAGCAGCTTAGATTTGCAAGGTGGGCAGTTCTTC. Its protein is CASSLDLQGGQFF. The chain combines TRBV11-3 with TRBJ2-1; D not certain. Germline assignment: CDR1 SGHNT and CDR2 YENEEA. V shed 0 bases and J shed 12 bases, with 12 bases lying between them. CDR3 length: 13 residues.

The chain carries TRBV13 and TRBJ2-7; D remains ambiguous. The CDR3 sequence is 13 residues long. The V and J ends lost 5 bases and 2 bases respectively, with 10 bases between them. Germline values: CDR1 PRHDT, CDR2 FYEKMQ (reference sequence). The CDR3, as DNA: TGTGCCAGCAGCCTTCCAAGGGCCTACGAGCAGTACTTC. Translated: CASSLPRAYEQYF.

V usage is TRBV9 and J usage is TRBJ2-4, with 12 bases lining up with TRBD1. V shed 2 bases and J 7 bases; nucleotides not matched to a gene: 4. Germline CDR1 SGDLS, CDR2 YYNGEE. This CDR3 has 15 residues. The CDR3 here is CASSVRDRGLNIQYF. CDR3 nucleotides: TGTGCCAGCAGCGTCCGGGACAGGGGGCTTAACATTCAGTACTTC.

The rearrangement uses TRBV5-5 and TRBJ1-1; tentative D call: TRBD1 (5 bases). Germline V gene sequence: CDR1 SGHKS, CDR2 YYEKEE (reference sequence). This CDR3 has 14 residues. The V gene lost 1 base and the J gene lost 10 bases, with 17 bases spanning the gap. This CDR3 is CASSLQRTGSGAFF. The CDR3 DNA sequence: TGTGCCAGCAGCTTGCAGCGAACAGGCTCGGGAGCTTTCTTT. Filled out from reference TRBV5-5 and TRBJ1-1, the complete variable domain reads DAGVTQSPTHLIKTRGQQVTLRCSPISGHKSVSWYQQVLGQGPQFIFQYYEKEERGRGNFPDRFSARQFPNYSSELNVNALLLGDSALYLCASSLQRTGSGAFFGQGTRLTVV.

The chain carries TRBV6-1 and TRBJ1-5; D perhaps matches TRBD1 (5 bases). Germline CDR1 MNHNS, CDR2 SASEGT. The CDR3 loop spans 18 amino acids. The V and J ends lost 2 bases and 5 bases respectively, with 22 bases between them. CDR3 DNA: TGTGCCAGCAGTGAACTCGGCCAGGGAGGGAGTTCTTATCAGCCCCAGCATTTT. Its protein product is CASSELGQGGSSYQPQHF.

On this clone itself: The CDR3 end shows no conserved phenylalanine or tryptophan, and so a read error is likely. J is TRBJ1-2 and V is TRBV30; D is possibly TRBD1 (6 bases). V shed 4 bases and J shed 8 bases, with 14 bases lying between them. Looked up from germline, CDR1 is GTSNPN and CDR2 is SVGIG (reference sequence). The CDR3 is 12 amino acids. Here the CDR3 DNA reads TGTGCCTGGAATCTGGATCAGGGGGGCTACACCCTC. Translating gives CAWNLDQGGYTL.

V usage is TRBV28 and J usage is TRBJ1-1; the D gene is possibly TRBD1 (6 bases). The ends were cut back, 5 bases at V and 0 bases at J, with 13 bases in the middle. Germline values: CDR1 MDHEN, CDR2 SYDVKM. This CDR3 is 15 amino acids long. The CDR3 DNA is TGTGCCAGCAGTCCAACAGGGCTAATGAACACTGAAGCTTTCTTT. Translation: CASSPTGLMNTEAFF. Supplemented by reference TRBV28 and TRBJ1-1, the full variable domain reads DVKVTQSSRYLVKRTGEKVFLECVQDMDHENMFWYRQDPGLGLRLIYFSYDVKMKEKGDIPEGYSVSREKKERFSLILESASTNQTSMYLCASSPTGLMNTEAFFGQGTRLTVV.

V and J are TRBV7-8 and TRBJ2-1; 12 positions agree with TRBD2. CDR3 length: 15 amino acids. V lost 5 bases, J lost 7 bases, and 6 bases stayed unmatched. Germline CDR1 reads SGHVS; CDR2 reads FQNEAQ. The chain's CDR3 is CASSPPSGGANEQFF. In nucleotides, the CDR3 is TGTGCCAGCAGCCCCCCTAGCGGGGGGGCAAATGAGCAGTTCTTC.